This T cell receptor (beta chain) comes out of a study of T cells in narcolepsy. The germline CDR1 and CDR2 sequences are KGHSH and LQKENI. The V end was cut by 4 bases, the J end by 4 bases, with 13 bases between. The CDR3 consists of 14 residues. The method was immunoSEQ multiplex PCR; TCRdb's version includes in-frame clones alone and lacks a portion of them. The sample lists under 40,000 clones; under 90% were seen once. This TCR came from a human donor with narcolepsy. The specimen was CD45RA- memory CD4+ T cells from PBMCs. The chain combines TRBV18 with TRBJ1-1; a possible D gene is TRBD1 (6 bases). The CDR3 region is CASSRKQGVTEAFF. The CDR3 DNA reads TGTGCCAGCTCACGAAAACAGGGAGTCACTGAAGCTTTCTTT.